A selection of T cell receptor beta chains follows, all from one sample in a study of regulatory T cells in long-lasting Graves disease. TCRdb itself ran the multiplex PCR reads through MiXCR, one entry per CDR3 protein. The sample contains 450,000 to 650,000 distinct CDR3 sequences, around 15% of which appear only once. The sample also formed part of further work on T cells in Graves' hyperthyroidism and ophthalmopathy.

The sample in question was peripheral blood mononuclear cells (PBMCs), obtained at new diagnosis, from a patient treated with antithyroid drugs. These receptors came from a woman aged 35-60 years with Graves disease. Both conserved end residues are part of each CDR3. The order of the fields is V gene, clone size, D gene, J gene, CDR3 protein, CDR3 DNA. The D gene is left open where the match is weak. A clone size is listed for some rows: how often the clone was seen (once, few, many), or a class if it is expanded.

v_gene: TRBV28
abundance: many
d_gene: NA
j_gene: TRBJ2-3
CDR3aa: CASSFFGQGAMSTDTQYF
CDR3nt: NA

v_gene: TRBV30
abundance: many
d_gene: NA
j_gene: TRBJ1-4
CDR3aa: CAWSVGTTNEKLFF
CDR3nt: TGTGCCTGGAGTGTCGGCACAACTAATGAAAAACTGTTTTTT

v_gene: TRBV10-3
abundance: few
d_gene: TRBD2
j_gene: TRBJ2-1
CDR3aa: CALGTSGTYNEQFF
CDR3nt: TGTGCCCTCGGGACTAGCGGGACCTACAATGAGCAGTTCTTC

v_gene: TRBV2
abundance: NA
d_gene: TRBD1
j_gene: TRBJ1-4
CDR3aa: CASIIPGQGNEKLFF
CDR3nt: TGTGCCAGCATAATCCCGGGACAGGGTAATGAAAAACTGTTTTTT

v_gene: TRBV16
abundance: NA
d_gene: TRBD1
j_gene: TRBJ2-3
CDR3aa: CASSQRQGAKDTQYF
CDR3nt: TGTGCCAGCAGCCAACGACAGGGGGCCAAAGATACGCAGTATTTT

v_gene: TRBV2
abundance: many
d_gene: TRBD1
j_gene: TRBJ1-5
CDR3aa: CASREATGNNQPQHF
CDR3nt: TGTGCCAGCAGGGAGGCGACAGGGAACAATCAGCCCCAGCATTTT

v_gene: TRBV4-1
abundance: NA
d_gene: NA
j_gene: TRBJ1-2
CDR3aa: CASSRLKDPNYGYTF
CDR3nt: TGCGCCAGCAGCCGCCTCAAGGATCCTAACTATGGCTACACCTTC

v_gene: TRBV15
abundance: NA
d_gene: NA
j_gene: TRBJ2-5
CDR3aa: CATSNVPETQYF
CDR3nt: TGTGCCACCAGCAACGTCCCCGAGACCCAGTACTTC

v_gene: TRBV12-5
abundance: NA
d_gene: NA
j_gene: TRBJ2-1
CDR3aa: CASGPPGQTYNEQFF
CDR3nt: TGTGCTAGTGGACCGCCGGGACAAACCTACAATGAGCAGTTCTTC

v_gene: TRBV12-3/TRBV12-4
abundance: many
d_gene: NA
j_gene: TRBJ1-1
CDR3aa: CASSLGPLGAFF
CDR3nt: TGTGCCAGCAGTTTAGGTCCCCTGGGAGCTTTCTTT

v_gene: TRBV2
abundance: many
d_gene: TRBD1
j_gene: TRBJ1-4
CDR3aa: CASKIDRGSEKLFF
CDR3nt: TGTGCCAGCAAAATAGACAGGGGAAGTGAAAAACTGTTTTTT

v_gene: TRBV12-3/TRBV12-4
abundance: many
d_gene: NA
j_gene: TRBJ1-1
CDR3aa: CASNTYWGDTEAFF
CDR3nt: TGTGCCAGCAATACTTATTGGGGGGACACTGAAGCTTTCTTT

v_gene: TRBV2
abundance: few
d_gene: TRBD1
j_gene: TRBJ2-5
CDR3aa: CASSPFLTGARETQYF
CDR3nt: TGTGCCAGCAGTCCCTTCTTGACAGGGGCTCGTGAGACCCAGTACTTC

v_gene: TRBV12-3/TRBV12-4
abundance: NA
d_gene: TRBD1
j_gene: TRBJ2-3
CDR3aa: CASSLHTAQGANTQYF
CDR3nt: TGTGCCAGCAGTTTACACACCGCCCAGGGGGCAAATACGCAGTATTTT

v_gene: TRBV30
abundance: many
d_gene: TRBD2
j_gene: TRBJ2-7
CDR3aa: CAWRLSGRSYEQYF
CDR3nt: TGTGCCTGGAGACTTAGCGGGCGCTCCTACGAGCAGTACTTC

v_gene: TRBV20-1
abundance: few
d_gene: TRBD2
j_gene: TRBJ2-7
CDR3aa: CSARGSGDITREQYF
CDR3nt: TGCAGTGCTAGGGGGAGCGGGGATATTACGAGGGAGCAGTACTTC

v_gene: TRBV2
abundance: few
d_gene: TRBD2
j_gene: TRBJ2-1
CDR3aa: CASSEGAGGRSINEQFF
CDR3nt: TGTGCCAGCAGTGAGGGAGCGGGGGGGCGTTCTATAAATGAGCAGTTCTTC

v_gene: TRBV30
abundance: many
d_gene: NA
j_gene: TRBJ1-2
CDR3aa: CAYLTTGSGYTF
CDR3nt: TGTGCCTACTTGACGACGGGTAGTGGCTACACCTTC

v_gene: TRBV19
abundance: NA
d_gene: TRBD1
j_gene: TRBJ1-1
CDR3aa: CASSVGQGNTEAFF
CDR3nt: TGTGCCAGTAGTGTCGGACAGGGCAACACTGAAGCTTTCTTT

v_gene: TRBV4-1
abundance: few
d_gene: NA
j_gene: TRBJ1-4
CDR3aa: CASSQDEKGGTKLFF
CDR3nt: TGCGCCAGCAGCCAAGATGAAAAAGGGGGGACAAAACTGTTTTTT

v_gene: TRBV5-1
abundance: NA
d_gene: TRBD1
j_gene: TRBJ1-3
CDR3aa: CASSLQGNVKNTIYF
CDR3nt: TGCGCCAGCAGCTTACAGGGGAACGTAAAGAACACCATATATTTT